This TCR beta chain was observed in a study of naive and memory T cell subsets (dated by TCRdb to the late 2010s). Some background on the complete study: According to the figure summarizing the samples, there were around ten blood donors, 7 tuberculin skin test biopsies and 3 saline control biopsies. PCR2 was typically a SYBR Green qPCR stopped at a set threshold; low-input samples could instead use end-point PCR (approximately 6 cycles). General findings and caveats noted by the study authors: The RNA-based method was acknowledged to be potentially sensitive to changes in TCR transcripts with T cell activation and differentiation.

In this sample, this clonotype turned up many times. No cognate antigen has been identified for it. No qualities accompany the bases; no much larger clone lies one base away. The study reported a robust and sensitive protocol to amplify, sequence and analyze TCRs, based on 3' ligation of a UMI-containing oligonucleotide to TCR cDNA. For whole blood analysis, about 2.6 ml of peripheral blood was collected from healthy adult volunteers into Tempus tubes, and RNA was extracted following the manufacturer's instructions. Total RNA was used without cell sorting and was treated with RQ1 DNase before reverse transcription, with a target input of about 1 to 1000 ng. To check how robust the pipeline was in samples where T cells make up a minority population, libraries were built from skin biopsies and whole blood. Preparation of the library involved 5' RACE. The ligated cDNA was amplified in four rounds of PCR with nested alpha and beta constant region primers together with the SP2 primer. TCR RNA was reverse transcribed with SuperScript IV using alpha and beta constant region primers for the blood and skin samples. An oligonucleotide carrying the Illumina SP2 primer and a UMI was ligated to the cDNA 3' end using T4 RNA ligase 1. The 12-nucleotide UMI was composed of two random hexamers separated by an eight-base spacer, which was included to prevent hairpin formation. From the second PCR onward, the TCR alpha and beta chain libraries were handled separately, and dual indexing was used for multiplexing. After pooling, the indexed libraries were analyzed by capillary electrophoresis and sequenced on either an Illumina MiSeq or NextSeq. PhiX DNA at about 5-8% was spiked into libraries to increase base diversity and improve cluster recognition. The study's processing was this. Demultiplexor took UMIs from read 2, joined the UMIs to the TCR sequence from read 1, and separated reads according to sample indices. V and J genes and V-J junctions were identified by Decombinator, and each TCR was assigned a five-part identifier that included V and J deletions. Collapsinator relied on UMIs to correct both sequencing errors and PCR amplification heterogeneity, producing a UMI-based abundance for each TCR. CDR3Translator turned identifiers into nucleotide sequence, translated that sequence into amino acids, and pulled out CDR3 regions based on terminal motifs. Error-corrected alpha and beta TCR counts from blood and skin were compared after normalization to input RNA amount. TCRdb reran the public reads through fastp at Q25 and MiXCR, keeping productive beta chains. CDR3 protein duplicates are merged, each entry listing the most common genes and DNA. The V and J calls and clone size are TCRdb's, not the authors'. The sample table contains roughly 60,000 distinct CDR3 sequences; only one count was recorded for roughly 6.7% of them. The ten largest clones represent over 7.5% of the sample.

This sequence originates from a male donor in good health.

The CDR3 protein is CASSLGAAPGGQPQHF. The nucleotide sequence is TGTGCCAGCAGCTTAGGGGCAGCGCCAGGTGGTCAGCCCCAGCATTTT. Recombination joined TRBV7-6 with TRBJ1-5, with the identity of the D gene unclear. V sheds 1 base and J sheds 6 bases, leaving 16 bases between their ends. Taken from the germline V gene, the CDR1 and CDR2 loops are SGHVS and FNYEAQ. Its CDR3 holds 16 amino acids, cysteine through phenylalanine. Only the CDR3 DNA is retained, 48 bases long and in frame from the first base.